The clone carrying this TCR beta chain was seen just once. This sample was taken from a study of T-cell reconstitution after alpha-beta-depleted transplantation in children. It was with unique molecular identifiers that the TCRbeta library was prepared. TCRdb analysed the PCR reads with MiXCR anew, one entry per CDR3 protein. The sample shows approximately 45,000 distinct CDR3 sequences, under 60% of them seen only once. The sample in question was peripheral blood, obtained before TCRalphabeta/CD19-depleted stem cell transplant. This receptor was taken from a boy under two years old with SCID, due to receive a stem cell transplant.

The CDR3 sequence is CSASQGRGTDTQYF. The CDR3 bases are TGCAGTGCTAGTCAGGGACGTGGCACAGATACGCAGTATTTT. The V gene is TRBV20-1, the J gene TRBJ2-3; D tentatively fits TRBD1 or TRBD2 (5 bases each). The ends were cut back, 3 bases at V and 1 base at J, with 11 bases in the middle. Germline V gene sequence: CDR1 DFQATT, CDR2 SNEGSKA (reference sequence). The CDR3 extends over 14 amino acids.